This record covers a single TCR beta chain. This clone has a handful of counts. Its specific antigen is unknown. Nothing much larger sits one base from this clone, and base qualities are not available. This sample was included in a study of blood T cell repertoires in COVID-19 (TCRdb year 2020). A note on the overall study: Samples covering the acute and convalescent phases of COVID-19 were provided by collaborators in the United States, Italy and Spain. The prospective study material was composed of cDNA or gDNA derived from T cells, B-cell-depleted T cells, or PBMCs. Subjects who had been exposed to COVID-19, were actively infected with it, or had recovered from it provided the deeply sampled blood TCRbeta repertoires that made up the dataset. The repertoires were released in a freely available public database intended as a resource for research on the immune response to SARS-CoV-2. Samples were obtained from the ongoing ImmuneRACE study (first 160 participants) and from 1,254 subjects provided by 6 global collaborators. Nearly every sample came with metadata listing a de-identified subject ID, COVID-19 status, age in years and sex. Where available, HLA class I and class II types were obtained from metadata supplied by the sample provider rather than from assay-based typing.

Summary of the overall study and its limitations: The amount of clinical and demographic metadata varied by source and participant and was provided uncurated.

Trimming at the junction amounts to 6 bases on V and 3 bases on J, and the germline ends lie 15 bases apart. The cysteine opens and the phenylalanine closes a CDR3 of 14 amino acids. Only CDR3 DNA remains: 42 bases, in frame from the first base. The germline V gene yields SQVTM for CDR1 and ANQGSEA for CDR2. Collaborating institutions collected whole blood in K2EDTA tubes following their own protocols. For TCRbeta analysis, collaborator samples were shipped as frozen whole blood, as isolated PBMCs, or as DNA extracted from either sample type. The immunoSEQ Assay, a bias-controlled multiplex PCR, was used to amplify TCRbeta CDR3 regions from genomic DNA. The authors' analysis ran thus. Nucleated cell counts per sample were estimated from amplification of reference gene primers within the assay. To quantify the absolute abundance of each unique TCRbeta CDR3 rearrangement, sequence reads were collapsed and filtered. For each sample, productive Simpson clonality was calculated as the square root of Simpson's diversity index across productive rearrangements. TCRdb retrieved this table from immuneACCESS and kept in-frame rearrangements only. Not all clones are present; in checked studies, unresolved V genes account for under half, and no reason is known for the remainder. V and J calls and clone size are copied from that table; D and trimming were computed from the DNA. The sample yields tens of thousands of clones; over 65% were counted once. In total, the top ten clones hold 8.8% of the sample.

Recombination connected TRBV29-1 to TRBJ2-1; the D gene remains uncertain. The clonotype comes from an older woman with acute or convalescent COVID-19. Sequencing was carried out using peripheral blood. The CDR3 corresponds to CSVPTESVYNEQFF. The base sequence is TGCAGCGTACCTACAGAGTCCGTCTACAATGAGCAGTTCTTC.